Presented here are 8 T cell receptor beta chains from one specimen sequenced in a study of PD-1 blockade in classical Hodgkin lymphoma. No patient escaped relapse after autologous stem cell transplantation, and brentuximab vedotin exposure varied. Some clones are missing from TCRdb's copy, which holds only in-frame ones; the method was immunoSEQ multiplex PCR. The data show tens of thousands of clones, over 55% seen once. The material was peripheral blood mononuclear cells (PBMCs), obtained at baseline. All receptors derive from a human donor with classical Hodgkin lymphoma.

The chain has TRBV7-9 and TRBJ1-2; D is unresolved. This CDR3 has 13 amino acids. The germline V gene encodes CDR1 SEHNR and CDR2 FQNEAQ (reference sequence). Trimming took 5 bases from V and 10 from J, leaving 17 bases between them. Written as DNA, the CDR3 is TGTGCCAGCAGCCCTCAGCTTGACGGATTCTACACCTTC. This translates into CASSPQLDGFYTF.

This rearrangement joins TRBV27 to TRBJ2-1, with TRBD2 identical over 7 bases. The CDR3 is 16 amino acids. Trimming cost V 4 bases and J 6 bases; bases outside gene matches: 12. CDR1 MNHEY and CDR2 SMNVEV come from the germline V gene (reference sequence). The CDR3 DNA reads TGTGCCAGCAGTTCCTCCCCTAGCGGCCTATTCAATGAGCAGTTCTTC. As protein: CASSSSPSGLFNEQFF.

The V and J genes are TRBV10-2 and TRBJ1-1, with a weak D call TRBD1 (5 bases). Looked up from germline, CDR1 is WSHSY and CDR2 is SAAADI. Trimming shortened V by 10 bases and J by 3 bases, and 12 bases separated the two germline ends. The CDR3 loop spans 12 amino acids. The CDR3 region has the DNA TGCGCCACAGGGACGACTTACACTGAAGCTTTCTTT. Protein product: CATGTTYTEAFF.

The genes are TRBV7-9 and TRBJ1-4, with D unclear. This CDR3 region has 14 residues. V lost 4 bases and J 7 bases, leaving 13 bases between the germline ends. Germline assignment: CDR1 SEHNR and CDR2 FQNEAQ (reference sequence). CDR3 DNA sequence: TGTGCCAGCAGCTCCTCCTTGACGGGTGAAAAACTGTTTTTT. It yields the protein CASSSSLTGEKLFF.

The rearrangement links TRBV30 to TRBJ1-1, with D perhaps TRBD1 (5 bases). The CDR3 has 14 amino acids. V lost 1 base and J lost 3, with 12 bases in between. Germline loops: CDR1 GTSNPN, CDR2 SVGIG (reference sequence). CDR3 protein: CAWSGEQGYTEAFF. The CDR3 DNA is TGTGCCTGGAGTGGAGAGCAGGGATACACTGAAGCTTTCTTT.

The CDR3 nucleotides are TGCGCCAGCAGCTTGGACTACAACGAGCAGTACTTC. Translating it yields CASSLDYNEQYF. The rearrangement joins TRBV5-1 to TRBJ2-7; D remains unclear. Germline-derived CDR1 and CDR2 are SGHRS and YFSETQ. CDR3 size: 12 residues. Trimming stripped 0 bases from V and 5 bases from J, with 6 bases between.

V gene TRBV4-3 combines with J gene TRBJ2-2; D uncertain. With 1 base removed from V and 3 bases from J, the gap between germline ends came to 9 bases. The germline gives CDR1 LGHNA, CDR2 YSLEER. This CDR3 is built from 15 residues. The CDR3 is CASSQAVRDTGELFF. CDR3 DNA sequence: TGCGCCAGCAGCCAAGCAGTCCGGGACACCGGGGAGCTGTTTTTT.

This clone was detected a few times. As DNA, the CDR3 is TGTGCCAGCAGCTCCCTGGGACAGCTGCGTTCCACCTTC. Its translation is CASSSLGQLRSTF. The rearrangement links TRBV7-8 to TRBJ1-2; 7 positions agree with TRBD1. The germline gives CDR1 SGHVS, CDR2 FQNEAQ. This CDR3 is built from 13 residues. V shed 4 bases and J 13 bases; nucleotides not matched to a gene: 12. Full variable domain (remainder filled in from reference TRBV7-8 and TRBJ1-2): GAGVSQSPRYKVAKRGQDVALRCDPISGHVSLFWYQQALGQGPEFLTYFQNEAQLDKSGLPSDRFFAERPEGSVSTLKIQRTQQEDSAVYLCASSSLGQLRSTFGSGTRLTVV.